A single sample gave rise to the 14 T cell receptor beta chains below, sequenced in a study of blood T cell repertoires in COVID-19. The assay was immunoSEQ multiplex PCR, and TCRdb's table has in-frame clones only and misses some. In the table there are roughly 97,000 clones, over 65% of which are singletons. Sequencing was carried out using peripheral blood. The receptors were gathered from a man between 60 and 70 years old with acute or convalescent COVID-19.

In DNA form, the CDR3 reads TGTGCCAGCAGCTCCCGGGGGGGGACTAGCGGGAGTCGGGCCTACAATGAGCAGTTCTTC. Amino acids: CASSSRGGTSGSRAYNEQFF. The gene calls are TRBV11-3 and TRBJ2-1, with 14 bases matching TRBD2. The ends lost 4 bases at V and 2 bases at J; junction bases unmatched: 13. This CDR3 region has 20 residues. Per the germline V gene, CDR1 is SGHNT and CDR2 is YENEEA.

This chain joins TRBV19 and TRBJ1-2, with D unresolved. The CDR3 runs to 11 residues. V lost 7 bases, J lost 4 bases, and 7 bases lay in between. Germline-derived CDR1 and CDR2 are LNHDA and SQIVND (reference sequence). CDR3 loop: CASTNVYGYTF. The DNA for the CDR3 is TGTGCCAGTACCAATGTCTATGGCTACACCTTC.

V is TRBV28 and J is TRBJ1-2; no clear D. The V end was cut by 6 bases, the J end by 3 bases, with 11 bases between. Germline V gene sequence: CDR1 MDHEN, CDR2 SYDVKM. The CDR3 has 13 amino acids. The CDR3 here is CASSREVDYGYTF. CDR3 sequence (DNA): TGTGCCAGCAGCCGAGAAGTCGACTATGGCTACACCTTC.

The rearrangement uses TRBV29-1 and TRBJ2-5, with D maybe TRBD2 (7 bases). The V end was cut by 3 bases, the J end by 7 bases, with 18 bases between. This CDR3 is 14 amino acids long. The germline V gene encodes CDR1 SQVTM and CDR2 ANQGSEA. CDR3 in DNA: TGCAGCGTTGATAGGGCTAGCGGAGGGGGGACCCAGTACTTC. It encodes CSVDRASGGGTQYF.

The rearrangement links TRBV29-1 to TRBJ2-7; TRBD2 aligns across 11 bases. Looked up from germline, CDR1 is SQVTM and CDR2 is ANQGSEA. J was trimmed by 7 bases and V by 5 bases; bases with no gene match: 16. The CDR3 is 16 amino acids. The CDR3 sequence: CSVTNSGRDPGVEQYF. DNA for the CDR3: TGCAGCGTTACTAATAGCGGGAGGGATCCGGGGGTTGAGCAGTACTTC.

The chain joins TRBV5-5 to TRBJ2-7; 10 nucleotides line up with TRBD1. There are 15 residues in the CDR3. Trimming at V came to 4 bases and at J to 0 bases, leaving 4 bases not matched to a gene. From germline, CDR1 is SGHKS and CDR2 YYEKEE (reference sequence). The CDR3 bases are TGTGCCAGCAGCACGGACAGGGGGTTCTCCTACGAGCAGTACTTC. This gives the protein CASSTDRGFSYEQYF. The full variable domain, in which reference TRBV5-5 and TRBJ2-7 provide the parts outside the CDR3, is DAGVTQSPTHLIKTRGQQVTLRCSPISGHKSVSWYQQVLGQGPQFIFQYYEKEERGRGNFPDRFSARQFPNYSSELNVNALLLGDSALYLCASSTDRGFSYEQYFGPGTRLTVT.

This chain uses TRBV19 with TRBJ1-5; possibly TRBD1 for D (6 bases). The CDR3 totals 14 residues. The V gene lost 3 bases and the J gene lost 7 bases, with 13 bases spanning the gap. CDR1 and CDR2 from the germline V gene are LNHDA and SQIVND (reference sequence). The CDR3 DNA follows: TGTGCCAGTAGTATGGCCGGGGGGCGACAGCCCCAGCATTTT. This codes for CASSMAGGRQPQHF.

J is TRBJ1-5 and V is TRBV28; D gene unclear. Germline CDR1 reads MDHEN; CDR2 reads SYDVKM. Trimming removed 1 base at V and 3 bases at J, with 22 bases between. The CDR3 totals 19 residues. For the CDR3, the DNA is TGTGCCAGCAGTTTATCTCCCAGGCTCGAGGGTTTCCTCAATCAGCCCCAGCATTTT. This encodes CASSLSPRLEGFLNQPQHF.

V gene TRBV11-2 combines with J gene TRBJ2-2, with TRBD2 matching over 12 bases. V lost 8 bases and J lost 6; bases outside the gene matches: 4. Per germline, CDR1 SGHAT and CDR2 FQNNGV. The CDR3 sequence is 14 residues long. CDR3 in amino acids: CASWLAGGAGELFF. The CDR3 nucleotides read TGTGCCAGCTGGCTAGCGGGAGGGGCCGGGGAGCTGTTTTTT.

The rearrangement links TRBV11-3 to TRBJ2-1; no clear D gene. CDR3 length equals 13 residues. V was shortened by 1 base and J by 6 bases, with 7 bases between the two germline ends. CDR1 and CDR2 (germline): SGHNT, YENEEA. The CDR3 nucleotides read TGTGCCAGCAGCTTAGGTTGGAGCAATGAGCAGTTCTTC. Its translation: CASSLGWSNEQFF.

This sequence joins TRBV18 and TRBJ2-2; a possible D gene is TRBD1 (5 bases). CDR1 KGHSH and CDR2 LQKENI come from the germline V gene. This CDR3 region has 14 residues. Deletions cut 3 bases from V and 6 bases from J, with 11 bases between. The DNA of the CDR3 is TGTGCCAGCTCACCCGCTCAGGGCCCCGGGGAGCTGTTTTTT. It is translated as CASSPAQGPGELFF.

The chain uses TRBV9 and TRBJ1-5; 7 nucleotides align to TRBD1. This CDR3 has 14 residues. V was pared by 4 bases and J by 4 bases, with 5 bases of the junction left unmatched. Germline V gene lookup returns CDR1 SGDLS and CDR2 YYNGEE. This CDR3 reads CASSQGQANQPQHF. CDR3 bases: TGTGCCAGCAGCCAAGGACAGGCGAATCAGCCCCAGCATTTT.

CDR3 region: CASSLALGSPYEQYF. CDR3 DNA sequence: TGTGCCAGCAGCTTAGCGCTAGGATCCCCCTACGAGCAGTACTTC. The rearrangement joins TRBV7-8 to TRBJ2-7; D remains ambiguous. Germline loops: CDR1 SGHVS, CDR2 FQNEAQ. The CDR3 extends over 15 amino acids. V lost 0 bases, J lost 2 bases, and 11 bases lay in between.

The V and J genes are TRBV5-5 and TRBJ1-6, with D unresolved. From germline, CDR1 is SGHKS and CDR2 YYEKEE (reference sequence). The V end lost 4 bases, the J end lost 6 bases, and 5 bases lay between the germline ends. There are 12 residues in the CDR3. CDR3 DNA sequence: TGTGCCAGCAGCCTACTTAATTCACCCCTCCACTTT. Translated, it gives CASSLLNSPLHF.